Listed below are T cell receptor beta chains from one sample, sequenced in a study of control samples from healthy donors and cancer patients. Measured with immunoSEQ multiplex PCR; TCRdb has only the in-frame clones, and not every one. The sample consists of about 89,000 clones, about 84% of them appearing once. Sequenced: blood. Source of these receptors: a woman aged 40 to 50 in good health. CDR3s include the opening cysteine and the closing phenylalanine or tryptophan. A D gene is named only where the DNA matches it firmly. Size is stated for part of the rows, as once, few or many counts, or as a class when the clone is expanded.

>TRBD1|TRBJ1-2|.|TRBV6-6
CASSYGQGGGYTF
TGTGCCAGCAGTTACGGACAGGGGGGTGGCTACACCTTC
>.|TRBJ1-2|.|TRBV2
CASSDLYGYTF
TGTGCCAGCAGCGACCTTTATGGCTACACCTTC
>.|TRBJ2-3|.|TRBV5-3
CARSHIRDTQYF
TGTGCCAGAAGCCATATTAGAGATACGCAGTATTTT
>.|TRBJ2-1|.|TRBV19
CASSISGISYNEQFF
TGTGCCAGTAGTATTTCGGGGATCTCCTACAATGAGCAGTTCTTC
>TRBD2|TRBJ2-7|.|TRBV7-2
CASSFGSGAREQYF
TGTGCCAGCAGCTTTGGGAGCGGGGCTCGCGAGCAGTACTTC
>TRBD1|TRBJ2-7|.|TRBV6-2/TRBV6-3
CASSYSYTGAKDYEQYF
TGTGCCAGCAGTTACTCTTACACAGGGGCCAAGGACTACGAGCAGTACTTC
>TRBD2|TRBJ2-3|.|TRBV3-1/TRBV3-2
CASSQWTSGDTDTQYF
TGTGCCAGCAGCCAATGGACTAGCGGGGATACAGATACGCAGTATTTT
>TRBD1|TRBJ1-6|.|TRBV27
CASSLRDRDNSPLHF
TGTGCCAGCAGCCTCCGGGACAGGGATAATTCACCCCTCCACTTT
>.|TRBJ2-2|.|TRBV6-2/TRBV6-3
CASSYSGQDEAGELFF
TGTGCCAGCAGTTACTCCGGCCAGGACGAAGCCGGGGAGCTGTTTTTT
>TRBD2|TRBJ2-1|.|TRBV19
CASRGLAGVSYNEQFF
TGTGCCAGTAGGGGACTAGCGGGGGTCTCCTACAATGAGCAGTTCTTC
>.|TRBJ2-1|.|TRBV5-4
CASSWGDGLHNEQFF
TGTGCCAGCAGCTGGGGGGACGGGCTCCACAATGAGCAGTTCTTC
>TRBD1|TRBJ1-4|.|TRBV18
CASSPDRMGEKLFF
TGTGCCAGCTCACCGGACAGGATGGGAGAAAAACTGTTTTTT
>TRBD1|TRBJ1-5|once|TRBV2
CASSVGTGNQPQHF
TGTGCCAGCAGTGTCGGGACAGGAAATCAGCCCCAGCATTTT
>TRBD2|TRBJ2-1|.|TRBV7-2
CASSSSSGGGNEQFF
TGTGCCAGCAGCTCCTCTAGCGGGGGGGGCAATGAGCAGTTCTTC
>.|TRBJ2-1|.|TRBV9
CASSALRDDRTYNEQFF
TGTGCCAGCAGCGCCCTCCGGGACGACAGGACCTACAATGAGCAGTTCTTC
>TRBD2|TRBJ2-1|.|TRBV5-1
CASSSPGTSGNNEQFF
TGCGCCAGCAGCTCGCCCGGGACTAGCGGCAACAATGAGCAGTTCTTC
>TRBD1|TRBJ1-2|.|TRBV27
CASSSRQTGALYGYTF
TGTGCCAGCAGTTCCCGTCAGACAGGGGCACTCTATGGCTACACCTTC
>.|TRBJ1-3|.|TRBV30
CAWSTGFSGNTIYF
TGTGCCTGGAGTACAGGCTTCTCTGGAAACACCATATATTTT
>TRBD1|TRBJ1-2|.|TRBV5-1
CASSSGTGRARGYTF
TGCGCCAGCAGCTCTGGGACAGGTCGGGCGCGTGGCTACACCTTC
>TRBD1|TRBJ1-2|few|TRBV5-1
CASSVQGGNYGYTF
TGCGCCAGCAGCGTTCAAGGGGGCAACTATGGCTACACCTTC
>TRBD1|TRBJ1-5|.|TRBV19
CASSVQGGGQPQHF
TGTGCCAGTAGTGTACAGGGGGGAGGCCAGCCCCAGCATTTT
>.|TRBJ2-2|.|TRBV19
CASRKGNTGELFF
TGTGCCAGTAGAAAGGGGAACACCGGGGAGCTGTTTTTT
>.|TRBJ1-3|once|TRBV6-5
CASERGATGNTIYF
TGTGCCAGCGAAAGGGGAGCAACTGGAAACACCATATATTTT
>.|TRBJ2-5|.|TRBV18
CASSPPRGGFQETQYF
TGTGCCAGCTCACCACCTCGGGGAGGCTTCCAAGAGACCCAGTACTTC
>.|TRBJ1-2|.|TRBV14
CASSASTGFGDNYGYTF
TGTGCCAGCAGCGCCTCAACAGGGTTTGGGGATAACTATGGCTACACCTTC